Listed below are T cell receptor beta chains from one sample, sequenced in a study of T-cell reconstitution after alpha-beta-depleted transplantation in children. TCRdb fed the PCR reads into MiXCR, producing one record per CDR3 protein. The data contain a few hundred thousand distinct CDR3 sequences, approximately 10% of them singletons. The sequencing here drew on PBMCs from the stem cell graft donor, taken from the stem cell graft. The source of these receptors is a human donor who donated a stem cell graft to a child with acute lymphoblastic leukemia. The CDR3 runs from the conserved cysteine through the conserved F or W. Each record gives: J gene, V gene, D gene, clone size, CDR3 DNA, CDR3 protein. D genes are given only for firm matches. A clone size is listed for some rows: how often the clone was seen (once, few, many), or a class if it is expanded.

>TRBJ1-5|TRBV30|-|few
TGTGCCTGGAGCGCCCTGGGAGATAGCAATCAGCCCCAGCATTTT
CAWSALGDSNQPQHF
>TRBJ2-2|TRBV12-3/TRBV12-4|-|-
TGTGCCAGCAGTTTTTACAGCACGAACACCGGGGAGCTGTTTTTT
CASSFYSTNTGELFF
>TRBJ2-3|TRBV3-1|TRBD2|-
TGTGCCAGCTCCGATCGACTAGCGGGCACAGATACGCAGTATTTT
CASSDRLAGTDTQYF
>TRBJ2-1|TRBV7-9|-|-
TGTGCCAGCAGCCCCCGGGGGATTAGCTCCTACAATGAGCAGTTCTTC
CASSPRGISSYNEQFF
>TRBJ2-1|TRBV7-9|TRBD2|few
TGTGCCAGCAGCTTATTGGGTAGCGGGAGTTTTGAGCAGTTCTTC
CASSLLGSGSFEQFF
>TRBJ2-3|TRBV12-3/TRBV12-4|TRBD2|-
TGTGCCAGCAGTCCCACTAGCGGGAGGTTCACAGATACGCAGTATTTT
CASSPTSGRFTDTQYF
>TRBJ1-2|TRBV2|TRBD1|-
TGTGCCAGCACCCTACAGGGGGCACGCGGCTACACCTTC
CASTLQGARGYTF
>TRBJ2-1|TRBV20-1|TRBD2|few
TGCAGTGCCACCGGGACTAGCGATGTCAATGAGCAGTTCTTC
CSATGTSDVNEQFF
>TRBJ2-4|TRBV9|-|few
TGTGCCAGCAGCGAAGGGGTCGAAAACATTCAGTACTTC
CASSEGVENIQYF
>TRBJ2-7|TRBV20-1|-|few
TGCAGTGCTAGATGGAGGCAGGGCTCCTACGAGCAGTACTTC
CSARWRQGSYEQYF
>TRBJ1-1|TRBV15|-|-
TGTGCCACCAGCAGAGTTAGAACAGGGCCGAACACTGAAGCTTTCTTT
CATSRVRTGPNTEAFF
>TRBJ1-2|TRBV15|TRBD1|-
TGTGCCACCAGCAGAGGTCCGGGACAGGGGAGCTATGGCTACACCTTC
CATSRGPGQGSYGYTF
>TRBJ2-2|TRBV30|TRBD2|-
TGTGCCTGGCGGGGACTAGCCCCGACCGGGGAGCTGTTTTTT
CAWRGLAPTGELFF
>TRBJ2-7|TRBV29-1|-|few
TGCAGCGTTGAAGCGGAGGTAACCTACGAGCAGTACTTC
CSVEAEVTYEQYF
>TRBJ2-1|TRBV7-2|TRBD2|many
TGTGCCAGCAGCTTGGGGACTAGCAGAAACAATGAGCAGTTCTTC
CASSLGTSRNNEQFF
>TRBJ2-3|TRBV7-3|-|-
TGTGCCAGCAGCTCTCTATCGGGGGCAGATACGCAGTATTTT
CASSSLSGADTQYF
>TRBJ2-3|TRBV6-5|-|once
TGTGCCAGCAGTTACTCGCGGGCGCGCACAGATACGCAGTATTTT
CASSYSRARTDTQYF
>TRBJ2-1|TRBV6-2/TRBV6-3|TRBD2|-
TGTGCCTGCGCCCTGACCTATAGCGGGAGTAGGAGTGAGCAGTTCTTC
CACALTYSGSRSEQFF
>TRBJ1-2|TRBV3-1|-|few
TGTGCCAGCAGCCAAGAGACGGAGTCAGGGAGGTACTATGGCTACACCTTC
CASSQETESGRYYGYTF
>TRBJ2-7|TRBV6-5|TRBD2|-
TGTGCCAGCAGTTACGCCGGGACTAGCGACCTCGAGCAGTACTTC
CASSYAGTSDLEQYF
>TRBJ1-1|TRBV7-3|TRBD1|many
TGTGCCAGCAGCCAGGGACAGTCTGAAGCTTTCTTT
CASSQGQSEAFF
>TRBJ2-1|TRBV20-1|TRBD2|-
TGCAGTGCTAGAGATGGAGGGAAGACTAGCGGGGAATTCAATGAGCAGTTCTTC
CSARDGGKTSGEFNEQFF
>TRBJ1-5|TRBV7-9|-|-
TGTGCCAGCAGTAAAGACAATCAGCCCCAGCATTTT
CASSKDNQPQHF
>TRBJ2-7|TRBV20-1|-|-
TGCAGTGCTAGACCTCATATCTCCTCCTACGAGCAGTACTTC
CSARPHISSYEQYF
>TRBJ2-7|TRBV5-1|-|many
TGCGCCAGCAGCCCGGGGGACACCCTCGGGGAGCAGTACTTC
CASSPGDTLGEQYF
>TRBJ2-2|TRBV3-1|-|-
TGTGCCAGCAGCCAAGTCGGAGGGAGCCGGGAGCTGTTTTTT
CASSQVGGSRELFF
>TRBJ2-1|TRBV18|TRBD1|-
TGTGCCAGCTCACCTGAAGGGGGCGCCTACAATGAGCAGTTCTTC
CASSPEGGAYNEQFF
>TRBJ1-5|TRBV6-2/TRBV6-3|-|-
TGTGCCAGCAGTTACTCGACGTGGGGGGACAATCAGCCCCAGCATTTT
CASSYSTWGDNQPQHF
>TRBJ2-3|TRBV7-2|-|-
TGTGCCAGCAGCTTAGCTTTGTGGACAGACCCTAGCACAGATACGCAGTATTTT
CASSLALWTDPSTDTQYF
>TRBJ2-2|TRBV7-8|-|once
TGTGCCAGCAGCCCCTATCGGGTCGCGAACACCGGGGACCTGTTTTTT
CASSPYRVANTGDLFF
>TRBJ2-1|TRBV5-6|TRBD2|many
TGTGCCAGCAGCCCGGGGACTAGCGATGAGCAGTTCTTC
CASSPGTSDEQFF
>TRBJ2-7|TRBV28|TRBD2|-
TGTGCCAGCAGAAAGTCGGGAGGGACGGGTGAGCAGTACTTC
CASRKSGGTGEQYF
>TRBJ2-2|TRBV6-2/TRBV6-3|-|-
TGTGCCAGCAGTTACTCGAATAGCCCGATGTCCCGCGGGGAGCTGTTTTTT
CASSYSNSPMSRGELFF
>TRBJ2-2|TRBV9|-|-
TGTGCCAGCAGCCCCACGCGGACAGTTGGCACCGGGGAGCTGTTTTTT
CASSPTRTVGTGELFF
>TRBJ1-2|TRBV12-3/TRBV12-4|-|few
TGTGCCAGCAGTTTGCAGCACGGCTACACCTTC
CASSLQHGYTF
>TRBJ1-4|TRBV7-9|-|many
TGTGCCAGCAGCTTAGAAGGAAAACTGTTTTTT
CASSLEGKLFF
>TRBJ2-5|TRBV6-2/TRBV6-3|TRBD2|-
TGTGCCACCACCAGCGGGGGAGGAGAGACCCAGTACTTC
CATTSGGGETQYF
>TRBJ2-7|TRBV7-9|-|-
TGTGCCAGCAGCCCGGAAGCTTCCGAGCAGTACTTC
CASSPEASEQYF
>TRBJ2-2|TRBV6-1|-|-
TGTGCCAGCAGTGAAGGACTACCTCCGAGCACCGGGGAGCTGTTTTTT
CASSEGLPPSTGELFF
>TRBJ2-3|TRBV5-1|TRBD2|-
TGCGCCAGCAGCTTGACTAGCGCGTCCACAGATACGCAGTATTTT
CASSLTSASTDTQYF
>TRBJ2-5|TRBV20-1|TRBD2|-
TGCTGTGCTAGAGGGACTAGCCTCAAGGCGGGAGAGACCCAGTACTTC
CCARGTSLKAGETQYF
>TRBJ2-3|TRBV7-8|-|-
TGTGCCAGCAGCTTAGTGTCTCTTTTGGGCACAGATACGCAGTATTTT
CASSLVSLLGTDTQYF
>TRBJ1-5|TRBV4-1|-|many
TGCGCCAGCAGCCAAGTGTCGAGCAATCAGCCCCAGCATTTT
CASSQVSSNQPQHF